This T cell receptor (beta chain) came from a study of blood T cell repertoires in COVID-19. Study summary: Donors in the United States, Italy and Spain gave samples during acute or convalescent COVID-19.

Germline CDR1 and CDR2: SNHLY and FYNNEI. The V gene lost 3 bases and the J gene lost 5 bases, with 7 bases spanning the gap. The CDR3 sequence is 13 residues long. Original methodology: Reference gene primer amplification gave estimated nucleated cell counts. Produced via immunoSEQ multiplex PCR; TCRdb's table is partial and in-frame only. That table furnishes V, J and clone size, whereas the DNA furnished D and trimming. The sample shows about 180,000 clones, 65% to 90% of them seen only once. V and J are TRBV2 and TRBJ2-2; TRBD2 might be the D (6 bases). This TCR was recovered from a man aged 45-65 years with active or convalescent COVID-19. Material for sequencing was peripheral blood. CDR3 DNA sequence: TGTGCCAGCAGTGACCGGGAGACCGGGGAGCTGTTTTTT. It is translated as CASSDRETGELFF.